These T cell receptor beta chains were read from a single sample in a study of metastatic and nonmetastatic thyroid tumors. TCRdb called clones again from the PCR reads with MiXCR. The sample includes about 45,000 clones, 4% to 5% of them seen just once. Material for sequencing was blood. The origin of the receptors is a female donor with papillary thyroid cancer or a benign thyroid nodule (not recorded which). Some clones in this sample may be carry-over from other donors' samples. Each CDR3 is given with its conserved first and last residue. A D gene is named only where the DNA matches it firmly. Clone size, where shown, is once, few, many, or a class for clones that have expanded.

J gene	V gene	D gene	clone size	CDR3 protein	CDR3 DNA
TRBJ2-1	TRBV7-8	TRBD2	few	CASSFVDSGRSYNEQFF	TGTGCCAGCAGCTTCGTTGATAGCGGGAGATCCTACAATGAGCAGTTCTTC
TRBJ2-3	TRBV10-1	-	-	CASSDGGATQYF	TGCGCCAGCAGTGATGGAGGTGCTACGCAGTATTTT
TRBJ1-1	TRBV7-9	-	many	CASRPRVGSYTEAFF	TGTGCCAGCAGACCTCGGGTGGGGTCGTACACTGAAGCTTTCTTT
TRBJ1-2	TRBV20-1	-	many	CSARGSWGDYGYTF	TGCAGTGCTAGGGGCTCGTGGGGGGACTATGGCTACACCTTC
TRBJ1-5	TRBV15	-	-	CATSYRPGGVQPQHF	TGTGCCACCAGCTATAGACCTGGGGGGGTTCAGCCCCAGCATTTT
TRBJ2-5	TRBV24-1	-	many	CATSDFRGNQETQYF	TGTGCCACCAGTGATTTTAGGGGAAACCAAGAGACCCAGTACTTC
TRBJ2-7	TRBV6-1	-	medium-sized	CASSEADSYEQYF	TGTGCCAGCAGTGAAGCGGATTCCTACGAGCAGTACTTC
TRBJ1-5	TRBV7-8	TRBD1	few	CASSLGQSNQPQHF	TGTGCCAGCAGCCTGGGACAGAGCAATCAGCCCCAGCATTTT
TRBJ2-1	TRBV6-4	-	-	CASPLGDNEQFF	TGTGCAAGTCCTCTCGGGGACAATGAGCAGTTCTTC
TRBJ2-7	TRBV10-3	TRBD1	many	CAISGGQVGYEQYF	TGTGCCATCAGTGGAGGACAGGTTGGATACGAGCAGTACTTC
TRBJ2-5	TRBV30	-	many	CAWRARGRETQYF	TGTGCCTGGAGGGCTAGGGGTAGGGAGACCCAGTACTTC
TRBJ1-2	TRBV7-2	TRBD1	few	CASSLHVEGGLYGYTF	TGTGCCAGCAGCTTACACGTGGAAGGGGGCTTGTATGGCTACACCTTC
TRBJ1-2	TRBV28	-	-	CASIGGYYGYTF	TGTGCCAGTATCGGGGGATACTATGGCTACACCTTC
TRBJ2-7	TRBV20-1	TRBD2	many	CSAKLAGGPYEQYF	TGCAGTGCCAAATTAGCGGGAGGGCCCTACGAGCAGTACTTC
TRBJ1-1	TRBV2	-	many	CASSEMRGANTEAFF	TGTGCCAGCAGTGAAATGCGAGGAGCCAACACTGAAGCTTTCTTT
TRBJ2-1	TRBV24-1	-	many	CATSEPKHGEGYNEQFF	TGTGCCACCAGTGAACCTAAACACGGCGAAGGATACAATGAGCAGTTCTTC
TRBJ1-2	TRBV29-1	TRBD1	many	CSVEEAFDRENYGYTF	TGCAGCGTTGAAGAGGCTTTCGACAGGGAGAACTATGGCTACACCTTC
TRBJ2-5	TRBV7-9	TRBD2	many	CASSSGLAGGRETQYF	TGTGCCAGCAGTTCTGGACTAGCGGGGGGGCGGGAGACCCAGTACTTC
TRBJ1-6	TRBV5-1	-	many	CASSPDGNNSPLHF	TGCGCCAGCAGCCCTGACGGGAATAATTCACCCCTCCACTTT
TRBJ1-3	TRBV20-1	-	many	CSARRGSGNTIYF	TGCAGTGCCCGCAGGGGCTCTGGAAACACCATATATTTT
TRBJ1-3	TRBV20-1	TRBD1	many	CSAATGTGNTIYF	TGCAGTGCTGCAACCGGGACAGGGAACACCATATATTTT
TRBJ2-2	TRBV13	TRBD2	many	CASSPTPGLAATGELFF	TGTGCCAGCAGTCCGACCCCGGGACTAGCGGCCACCGGGGAGCTGTTTTTT
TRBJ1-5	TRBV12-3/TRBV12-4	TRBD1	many	CASSDHRQGQPQHF	TGTGCCAGCAGTGATCATCGACAGGGGCAGCCCCAGCATTTT
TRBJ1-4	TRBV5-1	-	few	CASKGWGTNEKLFF	TGCGCCAGCAAGGGCTGGGGAACTAATGAAAAACTGTTTTTT
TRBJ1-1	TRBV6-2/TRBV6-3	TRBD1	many	CASTTRQQGMNTEAFF	TGTGCCAGCACCACACGCCAACAGGGGATGAACACTGAAGCTTTCTTT
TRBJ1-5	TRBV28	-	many	CASSEGRGDQPQHF	TGTGCCAGCAGTGAAGGGAGGGGGGATCAGCCCCAGCATTTT
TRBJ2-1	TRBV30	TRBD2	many	CAWSPIKTSESNEQFF	TGTGCCTGGAGTCCCATCAAGACTAGCGAGTCCAATGAGCAGTTCTTC
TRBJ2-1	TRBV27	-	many	CASSSRRKGSSYNEQFF	TGTGCCAGCAGTTCCCGCCGCAAGGGAAGCTCCTACAATGAGCAGTTCTTC
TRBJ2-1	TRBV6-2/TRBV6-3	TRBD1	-	CASSPTTGINEQFF	TGTGCCAGCAGTCCTACGACAGGGATCAATGAGCAGTTCTTC
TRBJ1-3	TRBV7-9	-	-	CASSLAIGGDTIYF	TGTGCCAGCAGCTTAGCGATCGGCGGAGACACCATATATTTT
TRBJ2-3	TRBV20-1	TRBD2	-	CSATKPIAGGRVLTDTQYF	TGCAGTGCTACGAAACCGATAGCGGGGGGGCGGGTTCTCACAGATACGCAGTATTTT
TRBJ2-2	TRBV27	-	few	CASSTAGTNTGELFF	TGTGCCAGCAGCACAGCCGGGACTAACACCGGGGAGCTGTTTTTT
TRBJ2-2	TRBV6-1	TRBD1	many	CASWAAGGSGGELFF	TGTGCCAGCTGGGCGGCAGGGGGCTCTGGCGGGGAGCTGTTTTTT
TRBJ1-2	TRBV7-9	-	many	CASNGGGMDYGYTF	TGTGCCAGCAACGGCGGAGGGATGGACTATGGCTACACCTTC
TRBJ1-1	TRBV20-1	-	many	CSARDGVTDTEAFF	TGCAGTGCTAGAGACGGGGTAACAGACACTGAAGCTTTCTTT
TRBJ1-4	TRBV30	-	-	CAWRTGTSGVNEKLFF	TGTGCCTGGAGAACCGGGACAAGCGGGGTTAATGAAAAACTGTTTTTT
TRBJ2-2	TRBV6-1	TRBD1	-	CASMGTEEYGELFF	TGCGCCAGCATGGGGACAGAGGAGTATGGGGAGTTGTTTTTT
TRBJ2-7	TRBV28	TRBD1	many	CASEDRVYEQYF	TGTGCCAGCGAGGACAGGGTCTACGAGCAGTACTTC
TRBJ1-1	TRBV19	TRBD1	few	CASGKDGQGVTEAFF	TGTGCCAGTGGAAAAGACGGACAGGGCGTCACTGAAGCTTTCTTT
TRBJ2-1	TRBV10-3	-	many	CAISESRGRGPYNEQFF	TGTGCCATCAGTGAGTCGAGGGGCAGGGGACCCTACAATGAGCAGTTCTTC
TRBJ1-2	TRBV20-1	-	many	CSARVAGRNYGYTF	TGCAGTGCTAGAGTTGCAGGGCGCAACTATGGCTACACCTTC
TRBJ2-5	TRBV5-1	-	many	CASSLAGSGETQYF	TGCGCCAGCAGCTTAGCGGGTTCAGGAGAGACCCAGTACTTC
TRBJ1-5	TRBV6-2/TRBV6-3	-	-	CASSYSQESQPQHF	TGTGCCAGCAGTTACTCCCAGGAGAGTCAGCCCCAGCATTTT